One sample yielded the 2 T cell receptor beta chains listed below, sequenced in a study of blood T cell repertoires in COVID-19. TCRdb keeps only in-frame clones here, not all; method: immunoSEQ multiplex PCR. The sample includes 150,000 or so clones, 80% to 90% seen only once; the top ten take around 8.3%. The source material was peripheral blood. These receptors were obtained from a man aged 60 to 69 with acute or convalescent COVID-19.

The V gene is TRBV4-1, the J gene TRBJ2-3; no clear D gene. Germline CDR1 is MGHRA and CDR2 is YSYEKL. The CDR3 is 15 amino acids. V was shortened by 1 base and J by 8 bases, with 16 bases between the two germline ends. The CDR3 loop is CASSQGPRSPTTQYF. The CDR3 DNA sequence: TGCGCCAGCAGCCAAGGCCCTCGGAGCCCGACTACGCAGTATTTT.

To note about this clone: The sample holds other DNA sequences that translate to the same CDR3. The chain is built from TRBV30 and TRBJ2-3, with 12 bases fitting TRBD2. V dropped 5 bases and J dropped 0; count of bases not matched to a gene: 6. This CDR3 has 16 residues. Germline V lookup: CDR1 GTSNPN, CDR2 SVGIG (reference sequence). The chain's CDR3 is CAWSGLAGASTDTQYF. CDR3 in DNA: TGTGCCTGGTCGGGACTAGCGGGCGCTAGCACAGATACGCAGTATTTT.